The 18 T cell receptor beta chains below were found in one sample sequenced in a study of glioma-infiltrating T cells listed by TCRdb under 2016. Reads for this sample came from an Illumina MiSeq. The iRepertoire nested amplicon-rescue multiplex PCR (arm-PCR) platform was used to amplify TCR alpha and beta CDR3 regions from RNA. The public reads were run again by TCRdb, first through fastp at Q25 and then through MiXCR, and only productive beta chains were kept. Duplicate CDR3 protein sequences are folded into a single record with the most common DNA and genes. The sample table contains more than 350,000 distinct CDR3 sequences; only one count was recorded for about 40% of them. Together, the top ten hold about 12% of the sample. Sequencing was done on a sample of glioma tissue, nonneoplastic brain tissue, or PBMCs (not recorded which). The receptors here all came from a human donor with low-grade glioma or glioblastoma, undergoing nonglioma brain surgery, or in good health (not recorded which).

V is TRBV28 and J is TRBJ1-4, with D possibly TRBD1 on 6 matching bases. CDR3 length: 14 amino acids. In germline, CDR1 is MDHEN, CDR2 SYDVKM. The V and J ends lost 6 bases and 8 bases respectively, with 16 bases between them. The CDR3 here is CASSLRGFGEKLFF. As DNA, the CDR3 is TGTGCCAGCAGCCTCAGGGGCTTTGGGGAAAAACTGTTTTTT.

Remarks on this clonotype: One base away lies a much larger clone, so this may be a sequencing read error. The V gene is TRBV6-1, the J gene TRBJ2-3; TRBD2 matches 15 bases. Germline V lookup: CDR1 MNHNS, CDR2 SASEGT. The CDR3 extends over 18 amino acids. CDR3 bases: TGTGCCAGCAGCCCTCCGGGACTAGCGGGAGGAAGAACAGGTACGCAGTATTTT. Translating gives CASSPPGLAGGRTGTQYF.

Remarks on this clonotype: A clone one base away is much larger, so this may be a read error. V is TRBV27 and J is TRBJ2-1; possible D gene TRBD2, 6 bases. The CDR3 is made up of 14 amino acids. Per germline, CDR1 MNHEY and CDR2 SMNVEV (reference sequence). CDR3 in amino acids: CASRGSGFGGEQSF. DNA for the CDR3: TGTGCCAGCAGGGGTAGCGGCTTTGGCGGTGAGCAGTCCTTC.

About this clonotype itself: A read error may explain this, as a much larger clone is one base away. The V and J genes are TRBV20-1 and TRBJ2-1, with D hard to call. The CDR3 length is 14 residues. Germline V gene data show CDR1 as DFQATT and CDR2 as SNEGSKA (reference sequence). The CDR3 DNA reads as TGCAGTGCTAGTCCAGCGAGCTCCCACAATGAGCAGTTCTTC. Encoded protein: CSASPASSHNEQFF.

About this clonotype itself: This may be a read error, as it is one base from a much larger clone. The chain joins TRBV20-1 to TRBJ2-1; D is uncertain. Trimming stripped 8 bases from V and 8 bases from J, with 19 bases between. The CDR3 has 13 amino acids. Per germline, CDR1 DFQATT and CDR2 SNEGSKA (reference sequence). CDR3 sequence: CSSHTVVLDEQFF. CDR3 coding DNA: TGCAGTTCTCATACCGTGGTACTTGATGAGCAGTTCTTC.

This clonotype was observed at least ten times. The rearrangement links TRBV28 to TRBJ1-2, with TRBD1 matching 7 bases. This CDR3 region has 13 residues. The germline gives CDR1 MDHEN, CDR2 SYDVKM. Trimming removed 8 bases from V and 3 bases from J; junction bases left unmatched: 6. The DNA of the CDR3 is TGTGCCAGCGGGGCAGGGGGGCACTATGGCTACACCTTC. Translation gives CASGAGGHYGYTF.

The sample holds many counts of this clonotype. This CDR3 reads CASGTTYSYEQYF. The CDR3, as DNA: TGTGCCAGCGGGACTACCTACTCCTACGAGCAGTACTTC. This chain uses TRBV6-2 or TRBV6-3 with TRBJ2-7; 7 positions agree with TRBD2. The CDR3 consists of 13 residues. Germline values: CDR1 MNHEY, CDR2 SVGEGT. J gave up 0 bases and V 8 bases, and 4 bases lay outside the gene matches.

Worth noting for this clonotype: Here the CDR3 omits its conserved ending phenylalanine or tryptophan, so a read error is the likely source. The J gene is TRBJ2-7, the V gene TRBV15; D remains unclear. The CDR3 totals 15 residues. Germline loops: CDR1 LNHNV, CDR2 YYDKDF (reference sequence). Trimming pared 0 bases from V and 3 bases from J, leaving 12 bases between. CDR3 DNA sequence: TGTGCCACCAGCAGAGAAGTGAGTAGGCTCTACGAGCAGTACCTC. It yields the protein CATSREVSRLYEQYL.

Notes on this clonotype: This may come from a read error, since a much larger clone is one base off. CDR3 sequence reads: CIAFSPGLATRPPYEQYF. CDR3 in DNA: TGCATTGCTTTCTCGCCGGGACTAGCGACCAGGCCCCCCTACGAGCAGTACTTC. The chain recombines TRBV20-1 with TRBJ2-7; TRBD2 agrees at 10 bases. From germline, CDR1 is DFQATT and CDR2 SNEGSKA (reference sequence). CDR3 length: 18 amino acids.

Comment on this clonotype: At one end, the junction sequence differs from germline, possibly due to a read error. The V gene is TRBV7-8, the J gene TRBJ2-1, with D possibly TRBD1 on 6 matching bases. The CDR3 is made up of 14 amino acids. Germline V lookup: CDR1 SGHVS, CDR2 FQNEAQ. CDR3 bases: TGTGCCAGCATCTTAGCAGGACAGTACAATGAGCAGTTCTTC. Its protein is CASILAGQYNEQFF.

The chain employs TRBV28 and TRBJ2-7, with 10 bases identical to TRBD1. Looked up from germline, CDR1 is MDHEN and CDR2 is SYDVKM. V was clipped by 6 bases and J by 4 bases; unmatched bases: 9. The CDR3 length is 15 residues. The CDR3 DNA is TGTGCCAGCAGATTCCCGGGACAGGGGCCGTACGAGCAGTACTTC. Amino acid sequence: CASRFPGQGPYEQYF.

The DNA for the CDR3 is TGTGCCAGCACCAAAGGGGACCCAGGGCTCCATCAGCCCCAGCATTTT. This gives the protein CASTKGDPGLHQPQHF. The chain employs TRBV7-2 and TRBJ1-5, with TRBD1 as a possible D gene (5 bases). This CDR3 contains 16 residues. V was trimmed by 7 bases and J by 5 bases, leaving 21 bases between them. Per the germline V gene, CDR1 is SGHTA and CDR2 is FQGNSA.

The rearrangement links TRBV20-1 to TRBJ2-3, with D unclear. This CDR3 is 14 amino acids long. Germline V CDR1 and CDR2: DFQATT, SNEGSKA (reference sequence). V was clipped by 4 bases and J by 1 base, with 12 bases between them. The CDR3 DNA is TGCAGTGCTAAGCCCCGGAGTGGCACAGATACGCAGTATTTT. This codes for CSAKPRSGTDTQYF.

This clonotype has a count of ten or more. CDR3 coding DNA: TGTGCCAGCAGTTCCACCTACGAGCAGTACTTC. Its translation: CASSSTYEQYF. The chain uses TRBV28 and TRBJ2-7; D unresolved. Germline V lookup: CDR1 MDHEN, CDR2 SYDVKM. With 4 bases removed from V and 2 bases from J, the gap between germline ends came to 3 bases. This CDR3 contains 11 residues.

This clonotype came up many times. The chain's CDR3 is CASSQVDRGNEQFF. The CDR3 DNA reads TGCGCCAGCAGCCAGGTAGACAGGGGCAATGAGCAGTTCTTC. The chain has TRBV4-3 and TRBJ2-1; 8 nucleotides line up with TRBD1. This CDR3 is built from 14 residues. Germline V lookup: CDR1 LGHNA, CDR2 YSLEER. V shed 3 bases and J 6 bases; nucleotides not matched to a gene: 4.

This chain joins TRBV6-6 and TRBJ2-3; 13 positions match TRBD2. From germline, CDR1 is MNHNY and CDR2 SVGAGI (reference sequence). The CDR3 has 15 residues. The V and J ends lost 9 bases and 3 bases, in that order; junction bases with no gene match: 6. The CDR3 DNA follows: TGTGCCAGAAGTACTAGCGGGAGGGAGACAGATACGCAGTATTTT. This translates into CARSTSGRETDTQYF.

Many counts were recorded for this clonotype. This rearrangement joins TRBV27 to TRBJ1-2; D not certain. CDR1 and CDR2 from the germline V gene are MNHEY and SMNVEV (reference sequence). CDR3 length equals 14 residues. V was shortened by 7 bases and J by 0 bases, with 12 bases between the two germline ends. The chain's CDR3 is CASKPRQTNYGYTF. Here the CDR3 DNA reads TGTGCCAGCAAGCCAAGACAAACTAACTATGGCTACACCTTC.

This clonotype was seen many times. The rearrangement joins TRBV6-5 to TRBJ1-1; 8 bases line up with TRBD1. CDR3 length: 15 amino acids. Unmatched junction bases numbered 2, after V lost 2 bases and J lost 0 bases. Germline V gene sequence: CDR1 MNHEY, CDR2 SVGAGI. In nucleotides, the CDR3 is TGTGCCAGCAGTTACGGACAGGGAATGAACACTGAAGCTTTCTTT. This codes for CASSYGQGMNTEAFF.